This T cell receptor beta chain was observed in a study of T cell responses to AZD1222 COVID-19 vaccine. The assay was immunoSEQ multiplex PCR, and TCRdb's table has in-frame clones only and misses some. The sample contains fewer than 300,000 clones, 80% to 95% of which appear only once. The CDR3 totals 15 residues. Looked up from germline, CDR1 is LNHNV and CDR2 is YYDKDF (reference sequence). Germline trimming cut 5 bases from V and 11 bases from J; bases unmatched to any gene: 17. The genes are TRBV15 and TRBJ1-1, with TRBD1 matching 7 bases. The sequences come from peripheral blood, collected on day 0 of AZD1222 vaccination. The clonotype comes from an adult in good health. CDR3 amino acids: CATSVEPGQPKVAFF. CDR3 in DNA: TGTGCCACCAGCGTTGAACCGGGACAGCCAAAAGTGGCTTTCTTT.